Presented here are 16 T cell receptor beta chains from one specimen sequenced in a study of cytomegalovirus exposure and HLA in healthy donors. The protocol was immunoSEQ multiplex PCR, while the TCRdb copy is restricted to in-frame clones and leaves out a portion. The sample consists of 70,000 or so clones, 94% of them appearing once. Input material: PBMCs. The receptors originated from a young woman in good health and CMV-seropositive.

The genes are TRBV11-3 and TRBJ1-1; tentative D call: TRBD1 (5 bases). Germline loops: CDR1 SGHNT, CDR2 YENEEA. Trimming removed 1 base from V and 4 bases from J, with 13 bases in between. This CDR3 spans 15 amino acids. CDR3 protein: CASSLGRWGGTEAFF. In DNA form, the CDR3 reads TGTGCCAGCAGCTTAGGTCGGTGGGGGGGCACTGAAGCTTTCTTT.

CDR3 region: CASSRHLAAEQFF. The CDR3 DNA sequence: TGCGCCAGCAGCCGACACCTAGCGGCTGAGCAGTTCTTC. J is TRBJ2-1 and V is TRBV4-1; TRBD2 aligns across 7 bases. CDR1 is MGHRA, CDR2 YSYEKL, per germline. CDR3 length equals 13 residues. J gave up 9 bases and V 4 bases, and 6 bases lay outside the gene matches.

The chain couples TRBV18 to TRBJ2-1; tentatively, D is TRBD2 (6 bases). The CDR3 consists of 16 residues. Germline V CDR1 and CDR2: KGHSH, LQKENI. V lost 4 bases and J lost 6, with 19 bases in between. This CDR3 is CASSRFTASERNEQFF. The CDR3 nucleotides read TGTGCCAGCTCACGATTCACGGCTAGCGAGCGCAATGAGCAGTTCTTC.

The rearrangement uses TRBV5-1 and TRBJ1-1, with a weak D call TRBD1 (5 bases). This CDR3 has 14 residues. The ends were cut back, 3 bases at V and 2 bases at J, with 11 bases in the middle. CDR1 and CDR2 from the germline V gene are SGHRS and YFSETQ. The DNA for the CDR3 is TGCGCCAGCAGCTCACAGGCGATTAACACTGAAGCTTTCTTT. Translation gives CASSSQAINTEAFF.

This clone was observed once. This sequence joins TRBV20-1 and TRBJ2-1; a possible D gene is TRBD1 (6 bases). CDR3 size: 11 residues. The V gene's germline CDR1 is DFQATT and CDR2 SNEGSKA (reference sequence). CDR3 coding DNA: TGCAGCGGGACAATCTACAATGAGCAGTTCTTC. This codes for CSGTIYNEQFF.

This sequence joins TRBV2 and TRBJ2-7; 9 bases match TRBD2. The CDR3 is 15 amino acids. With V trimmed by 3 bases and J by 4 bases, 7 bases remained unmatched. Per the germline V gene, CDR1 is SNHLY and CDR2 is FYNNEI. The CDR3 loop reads CASSDPLAGMYEQYF. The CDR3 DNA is TGTGCCAGCAGTGACCCCCTAGCGGGGATGTACGAGCAGTACTTC.

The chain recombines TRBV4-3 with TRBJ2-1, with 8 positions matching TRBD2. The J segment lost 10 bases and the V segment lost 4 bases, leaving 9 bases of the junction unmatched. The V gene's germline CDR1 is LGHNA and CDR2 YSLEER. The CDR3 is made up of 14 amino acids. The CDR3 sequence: CASSLKPRGGEQFF. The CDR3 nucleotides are TGCGCCAGCAGCCTTAAACCCCGGGGGGGGGAGCAGTTCTTC.

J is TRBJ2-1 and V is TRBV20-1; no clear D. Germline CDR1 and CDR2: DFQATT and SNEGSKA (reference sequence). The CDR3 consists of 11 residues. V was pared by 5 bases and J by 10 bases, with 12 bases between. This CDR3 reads CSAPVSTEQFF. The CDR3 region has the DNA TGCAGTGCTCCGGTTTCAACCGAGCAGTTCTTC.

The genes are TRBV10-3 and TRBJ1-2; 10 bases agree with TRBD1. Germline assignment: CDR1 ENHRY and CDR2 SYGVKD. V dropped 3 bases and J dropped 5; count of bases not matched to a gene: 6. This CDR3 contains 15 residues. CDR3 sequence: CAISDPGTGEYGYTF. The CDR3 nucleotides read TGTGCCATCAGTGATCCCGGGACAGGGGAATATGGCTACACCTTC.

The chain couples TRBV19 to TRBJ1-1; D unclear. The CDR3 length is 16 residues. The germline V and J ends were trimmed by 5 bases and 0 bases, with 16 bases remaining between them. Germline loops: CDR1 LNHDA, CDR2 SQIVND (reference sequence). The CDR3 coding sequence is TGTGCCAGTAGTCCCTCCAAACTACTGATGAACACTGAAGCTTTCTTT. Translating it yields CASSPSKLLMNTEAFF.

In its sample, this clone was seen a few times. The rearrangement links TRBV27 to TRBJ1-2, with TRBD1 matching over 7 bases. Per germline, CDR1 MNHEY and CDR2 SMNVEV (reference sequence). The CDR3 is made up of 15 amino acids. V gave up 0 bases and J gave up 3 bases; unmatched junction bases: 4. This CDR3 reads CASSLSLTGYYGYTF. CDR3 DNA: TGTGCCAGCAGTTTATCATTGACAGGGTACTATGGCTACACCTTC.

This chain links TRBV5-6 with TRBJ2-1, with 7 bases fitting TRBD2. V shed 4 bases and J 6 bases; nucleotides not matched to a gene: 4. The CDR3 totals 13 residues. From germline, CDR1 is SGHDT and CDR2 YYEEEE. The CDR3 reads CASSLGLVNEQFF. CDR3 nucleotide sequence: TGTGCCAGCAGCCTAGGACTAGTCAATGAGCAGTTCTTC.

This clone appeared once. This CDR3 is CASSHPGGWDEQYF. In DNA, the CDR3 is TGTGCCAGCTCACACCCAGGGGGCTGGGACGAGCAGTACTTC. The chain is built from TRBV18 and TRBJ2-7, with 8 nucleotides matching TRBD1. V was clipped by 4 bases and J by 5 bases; unmatched bases: 7. Germline CDR1 reads KGHSH; CDR2 reads LQKENI. CDR3 length: 14 residues.

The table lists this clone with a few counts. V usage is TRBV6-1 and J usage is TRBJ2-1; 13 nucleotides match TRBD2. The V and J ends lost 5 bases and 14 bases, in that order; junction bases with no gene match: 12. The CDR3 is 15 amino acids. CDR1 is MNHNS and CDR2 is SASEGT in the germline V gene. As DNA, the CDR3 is TGTGCCAGCAGTATAACTAGCGGGAGGGCCGGTCCGGAGTTCTTC. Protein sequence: CASSITSGRAGPEFF.

The CDR3 DNA follows: TGTGCCAGCAGCTTAGGGACAGCTACCTACGAGCAGTACTTC. It codes for CASSLGTATYEQYF. The chain has TRBV7-8 and TRBJ2-7; possible D gene TRBD1, 6 bases. CDR1 and CDR2 (germline): SGHVS, FQNEAQ. This CDR3 comprises 14 residues. With 1 base removed from V and 2 bases from J, the gap between germline ends came to 9 bases.

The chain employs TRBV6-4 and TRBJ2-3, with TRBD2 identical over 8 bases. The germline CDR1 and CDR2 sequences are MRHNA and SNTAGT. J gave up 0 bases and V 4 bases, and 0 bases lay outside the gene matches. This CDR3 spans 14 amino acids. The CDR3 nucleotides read TGTGCCAGCAGTGGCGGGGGGAGCACAGATACGCAGTATTTT. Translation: CASSGGGSTDTQYF.